These T cell receptor beta chains were read from a single sample in a study of blood T cell repertoires in COVID-19. The protocol was immunoSEQ multiplex PCR, while the TCRdb copy is restricted to in-frame clones and leaves out a portion. The sample yields around 150,000 clones, about 80% seen once. The specimen sequenced was PBMCs or T cells enriched from blood (not recorded which). These receptors came from a woman aged 55-69 years who had recovered from COVID-19. Each CDR3 is given with its conserved first and last residue. Each record gives: clone size, D gene, V gene, J gene, CDR3 DNA, CDR3 protein. A D gene is named only where the DNA matches it firmly. For some rows the clone size is stated as once, few or many, or as a class when expanded; others skip it.

clone size: few
D gene: -
V gene: TRBV20-1
J gene: TRBJ1-2
CDR3 DNA: TGCAGTGCCCCCGACAGGAATGGCTACACCTTC
CDR3 protein: CSAPDRNGYTF

clone size: once
D gene: -
V gene: TRBV7-2
J gene: TRBJ2-1
CDR3 DNA: TGTGCCAGCAGCTTGACAGCGAGCTCCTACAATGAGCAGTTCTTC
CDR3 protein: CASSLTASSYNEQFF

clone size: -
D gene: TRBD1
V gene: TRBV30
J gene: TRBJ1-5
CDR3 DNA: TGTGCCTGGAGTACGACAGGGGGGCAGCCCCAGCATTTT
CDR3 protein: CAWSTTGGQPQHF

clone size: -
D gene: TRBD1
V gene: TRBV27
J gene: TRBJ1-2
CDR3 DNA: TGTGCCAGCAGTGCAAGACAGGGCTACTATGGCTACACCTTC
CDR3 protein: CASSARQGYYGYTF

clone size: -
D gene: -
V gene: TRBV5-1
J gene: TRBJ1-4
CDR3 DNA: TGCGCCAGCAGCTTGCAAGAGTATAATGAAAAACTGTTTTTT
CDR3 protein: CASSLQEYNEKLFF

clone size: -
D gene: -
V gene: TRBV7-2
J gene: TRBJ1-3
CDR3 DNA: TGTGCCAGCAGCGAACCAGGGTTCGGAAACACCATATATTTT
CDR3 protein: CASSEPGFGNTIYF

clone size: -
D gene: TRBD2
V gene: TRBV9
J gene: TRBJ2-7
CDR3 DNA: TGTGCCAGCACCCCGGGAGGGAATTACTACGAGCAGTACTTC
CDR3 protein: CASTPGGNYYEQYF

clone size: once
D gene: -
V gene: TRBV2
J gene: TRBJ1-5
CDR3 DNA: TGTGCCAGCAGTGTCCGAGGGGGAGAGCAGCCCCAGCATTTT
CDR3 protein: CASSVRGGEQPQHF

clone size: -
D gene: TRBD1
V gene: TRBV28
J gene: TRBJ2-5
CDR3 DNA: TGTGCCAGCAGTAAAGAAACAGGGGGCCGTCTAAAGACCCAGTACTTC
CDR3 protein: CASSKETGGRLKTQYF

clone size: -
D gene: TRBD2
V gene: TRBV3-1/TRBV3-2
J gene: TRBJ2-7
CDR3 DNA: TGTGCCAGCAGCCAAGGACTAGCTGACGAGCAGTACTTC
CDR3 protein: CASSQGLADEQYF

clone size: -
D gene: -
V gene: TRBV4-1
J gene: TRBJ2-1
CDR3 DNA: TGCGCCAGCAGCCAAGGGCCGATTGAGCAGTTCTTC
CDR3 protein: CASSQGPIEQFF

clone size: few
D gene: TRBD2
V gene: TRBV19
J gene: TRBJ2-3
CDR3 DNA: TGTGCCAGTAGTATCGGGGGGGACGGGACAGATACGCAGTATTTT
CDR3 protein: CASSIGGDGTDTQYF

clone size: -
D gene: -
V gene: TRBV6-2/TRBV6-3
J gene: TRBJ2-2
CDR3 DNA: TGTGCCAGCAGTTACTCCTCGGGGACCGGGGAGCTGTTTTTT
CDR3 protein: CASSYSSGTGELFF

clone size: -
D gene: TRBD1
V gene: TRBV5-1
J gene: TRBJ2-3
CDR3 DNA: TGCGCCAGCAGCGTACTACAGGGGGCAAGCACAGATACGCAGTATTTT
CDR3 protein: CASSVLQGASTDTQYF

clone size: -
D gene: -
V gene: TRBV12-3/TRBV12-4
J gene: TRBJ1-1
CDR3 DNA: TGTGCCAGCACGCACGGTGTTGAAGCTTTCTTT
CDR3 protein: CASTHGVEAFF

clone size: few
D gene: TRBD2
V gene: TRBV10-3
J gene: TRBJ2-5
CDR3 DNA: TGTGCCATCGCTCGGGAGGGGGAGACCCAGTACTTC
CDR3 protein: CAIAREGETQYF

clone size: -
D gene: -
V gene: TRBV18
J gene: TRBJ2-5
CDR3 DNA: TGTGCCAGCTCACGGTACAGGGAAGAGACCCAGTACTTC
CDR3 protein: CASSRYREETQYF

clone size: -
D gene: TRBD1
V gene: TRBV2
J gene: TRBJ1-5
CDR3 DNA: TGTGCCAGCAGGACAGGGGTTGTACAGCCCCAGCATTTT
CDR3 protein: CASRTGVVQPQHF

clone size: -
D gene: -
V gene: TRBV7-9
J gene: TRBJ1-4
CDR3 DNA: TGTGCCAGCAGCTTATCACAGAATAATGAAAAACTGTTTTTT
CDR3 protein: CASSLSQNNEKLFF

clone size: -
D gene: -
V gene: TRBV4-1
J gene: TRBJ1-1
CDR3 DNA: TGCGCCAGCAGCCAAGATCAGGGTCTTGGGAGGAGGGCTTTCTTT
CDR3 protein: CASSQDQGLGRRAFF

clone size: -
D gene: -
V gene: TRBV9
J gene: TRBJ1-2
CDR3 DNA: TGTGCCAGCAGCGTAACGGGGACTTCAAACTATGGCTACACCTTC
CDR3 protein: CASSVTGTSNYGYTF

clone size: -
D gene: TRBD2
V gene: TRBV6-1
J gene: TRBJ2-3
CDR3 DNA: TGTGCCAGCAGTGAAGCCTTCGGCCTAGCGGGGGGGCCAGATACGCAGTATTTT
CDR3 protein: CASSEAFGLAGGPDTQYF

clone size: -
D gene: -
V gene: TRBV19
J gene: TRBJ1-6
CDR3 DNA: TGTGCCAGTAGAAACCAGGGCTCAGGAGCTAATTCACCCCTCCACTTT
CDR3 protein: CASRNQGSGANSPLHF

clone size: -
D gene: TRBD1
V gene: TRBV13
J gene: TRBJ1-2
CDR3 DNA: TGTGCCAGCAGGCGAACAGGGGGCTATGGCTACACCTTC
CDR3 protein: CASRRTGGYGYTF

clone size: -
D gene: TRBD2
V gene: TRBV6-2/TRBV6-3
J gene: TRBJ2-5
CDR3 DNA: TGTGCCAGCAGTTCCAGGACTAGCGTACCGAGAACCCAGTACTTC
CDR3 protein: CASSSRTSVPRTQYF

clone size: few
D gene: TRBD1
V gene: TRBV2
J gene: TRBJ1-4
CDR3 DNA: TGTGCCAGCAAATTGCGTGATCCGGGGACAGCGAATGAAAAACTGTTTTTT
CDR3 protein: CASKLRDPGTANEKLFF

clone size: -
D gene: -
V gene: TRBV30
J gene: TRBJ2-6
CDR3 DNA: TGTGCCTGGAGTGCAGGAGGTATCTCTGGGGCCAACGTCCTGACTTTC
CDR3 protein: CAWSAGGISGANVLTF

clone size: -
D gene: TRBD2
V gene: TRBV6-1
J gene: TRBJ2-5
CDR3 DNA: TGTGCCAGCAGTGAACGAGCGGGGGGTCACCAAGAGACCCAGTACTTC
CDR3 protein: CASSERAGGHQETQYF

clone size: -
D gene: TRBD1
V gene: TRBV20-1
J gene: TRBJ1-6
CDR3 DNA: TGCAGTGCTAGTAAGGGGGGGACAGGGCTCTATGGTAGTTCACCCCTCCACTTT
CDR3 protein: CSASKGGTGLYGSSPLHF

clone size: once
D gene: TRBD1
V gene: TRBV7-9
J gene: TRBJ2-7
CDR3 DNA: TGTGCCAGCAGCTTAAGATTCGGCAGGGGGTACGAGCAGTACTTC
CDR3 protein: CASSLRFGRGYEQYF

clone size: -
D gene: TRBD1
V gene: TRBV10-1
J gene: TRBJ2-2
CDR3 DNA: TGCGCCAGCAGCCACCACAGGGGCGGCACCGGGGAGCTGTTTTTT
CDR3 protein: CASSHHRGGTGELFF

clone size: once
D gene: TRBD1
V gene: TRBV30
J gene: TRBJ1-2
CDR3 DNA: TGTGCCTGGAGTGAACAGGGGAACTATGGCTACACCTTC
CDR3 protein: CAWSEQGNYGYTF

clone size: -
D gene: TRBD2
V gene: TRBV7-2
J gene: TRBJ2-1
CDR3 DNA: TGTGCCAGCAGGGACTTAGCGGGGTACAATGAGCAGTTCTTC
CDR3 protein: CASRDLAGYNEQFF

clone size: -
D gene: TRBD2
V gene: TRBV11-3
J gene: TRBJ2-7
CDR3 DNA: TGTGCCAGCAGCTTGTCTAGCGGGTCCTCCTACGAGCAGTACTTC
CDR3 protein: CASSLSSGSSYEQYF

clone size: once
D gene: -
V gene: TRBV2
J gene: TRBJ1-4
CDR3 DNA: TGTGCCAGCAGCGGGGTAACAACTAATGAAAAACTGTTTTTT
CDR3 protein: CASSGVTTNEKLFF

clone size: -
D gene: -
V gene: TRBV7-2
J gene: TRBJ2-3
CDR3 DNA: TGTGCCAGCAGCCCAGATTACCTTAGCACAGATACGCAGTATTTT
CDR3 protein: CASSPDYLSTDTQYF

clone size: -
D gene: TRBD1
V gene: TRBV7-9
J gene: TRBJ1-2
CDR3 DNA: TGTGCCAGCAGCTTCGCCGGGACAGGGGATGGCTACACCTTC
CDR3 protein: CASSFAGTGDGYTF

clone size: -
D gene: TRBD1
V gene: TRBV4-1
J gene: TRBJ1-4
CDR3 DNA: TGCGCCAGCAGCCGAGGACAGGGATCTAATGAAAAACTGTTTTTT
CDR3 protein: CASSRGQGSNEKLFF

clone size: -
D gene: TRBD2
V gene: TRBV10-3
J gene: TRBJ2-3
CDR3 DNA: TGTGCCATCAGTGAACCTGGACTAGCGGGGGGGTCGGGAGATACGCAGTATTTT
CDR3 protein: CAISEPGLAGGSGDTQYF

clone size: once
D gene: -
V gene: TRBV5-1
J gene: TRBJ2-3
CDR3 DNA: TGCGCCAGCAGCTCCCTATCCCTATGGACTAGCACAGATACGCAGTATTTT
CDR3 protein: CASSSLSLWTSTDTQYF

clone size: once
D gene: -
V gene: TRBV5-1
J gene: TRBJ2-5
CDR3 DNA: TGCGCCAGCAGCTACGGGTACCGGGGGAATTCTGAGACCCAGTACTTC
CDR3 protein: CASSYGYRGNSETQYF

clone size: -
D gene: TRBD1
V gene: TRBV23-1
J gene: TRBJ2-7
CDR3 DNA: TGCGCCAGCTACGGGACAGGGAGCGAGCAGTACTTC
CDR3 protein: CASYGTGSEQYF

clone size: -
D gene: TRBD2
V gene: TRBV7-2
J gene: TRBJ2-3
CDR3 DNA: TGTGCCAGCAGCTTAGACGTGGTAGCGGGGCAGTATTTT
CDR3 protein: CASSLDVVAGQYF

clone size: -
D gene: -
V gene: TRBV7-8
J gene: TRBJ2-4
CDR3 DNA: TGTGCCAGCAGCTCGAGAGGGTCAGAAAACATTCAGTACTTC
CDR3 protein: CASSSRGSENIQYF

clone size: few
D gene: TRBD1
V gene: TRBV7-9
J gene: TRBJ2-7
CDR3 DNA: TGTGCCAGCAGCTTAGGACAGGGGACGCCTTACGAGCAGTACTTC
CDR3 protein: CASSLGQGTPYEQYF